A single T cell receptor (beta chain) is shown here with its context. The data are from a study of blood T cell repertoires in COVID-19. Participant ages covered roughly 18 to 89 years across 20 to 30 US areas. Grouping used clinical history reported by participants in a survey and questionnaire. A COVID-19 case had been met by exposed participants during the 2 weeks before study entry. Original processing notes: Reference gene primer amplification gave nucleated cell count estimates. The table came from immunoSEQ multiplex PCR; TCRdb's copy has only in-frame clones and leaves some out. The DNA was the basis for D and trimming; V, J and clone size are from that table. This sample has a few hundred thousand clones, with roughly 86% found just once. This TCR was recovered from a woman aged 45-65 years who had been exposed to COVID-19. The material sequenced was PBMCs or T cells enriched from blood (not recorded which).

The CDR3: CASSQDQGSGGVETQYF. CDR3 sequence (DNA): TGTGCCAGCAGCCAAGATCAGGGTAGCGGGGGCGTAGAGACCCAGTACTTC. V usage is TRBV3-1 (or the pseudogene TRBV3-2) and J usage is TRBJ2-5; TRBD2 matches 9 bases. Germline values: CDR1 LGHDT, CDR2 YNNKEL (reference sequence). V was pared by 0 bases and J by 4 bases, with 9 bases of the junction left unmatched. This CDR3 comprises 17 residues.